This T cell receptor beta chain appears in the sequencing data of a study of blood T cells in healthy people across ages. CDR1 and CDR2 from the germline V gene are DFQATT and SNEGSKA (reference sequence). Trimming pared 5 bases from V and 0 bases from J, leaving 14 bases between. The CDR3 length is 16 residues. Concerning this clonotype itself: Its antigen remains unknown.

Together with a sample-barcoded 5' primer, a J-beta primer mix was included in a second PCR lasting roughly 6 to 12 cycles. TCRdb called the 5' RACE reads again in MiXCR, with one record for every CDR3 protein. The table shows some 760,000 distinct CDR3 sequences, with around 25% occurring only once. General study points: More naive CD4+ cells and higher diversity were found in long-lived than in aged donors. Among T cells, TCR beta diversity per million cells dropped roughly linearly as age rose. It was not known whether donors were CMV positive (a possible confounder of expanded clonotype changes).

The same data also contributed to another study, on T cells of mothers and their children. That source reports: Sample barcodes and 2-4 random nucleotides were added by the M1S primer of the second PCR.

V usage is TRBV20-1 and J usage is TRBJ1-6; D perhaps matches TRBD1 (6 bases). Sequenced sample: blood. The sequence came from a boy younger than 18 in good health. CDR3 DNA sequence: TGCAGTGCTCCCGGACAGTCTGGCTCCTATAATTCACCCCTCCACTTT. Amino acids: CSAPGQSGSYNSPLHF.